The 26 T cell receptor beta chains below all came from one sample that was sequenced in a study of blood T cell repertoires in COVID-19. Repertoires were generated with immunoSEQ multiplex PCR, while TCRdb's copy carries only in-frame clones and drops some. In the table there are about 75,000 clones, under 90% of which are singletons. Specimen: peripheral blood. Receptors originate from a human donor in a cohort sampled during active COVID-19.

This clone was seen a few times. Other nucleotide sequences in the sample specify the same CDR3. This chain links TRBV10-2 with TRBJ2-3, with D hard to call. CDR3 length: 15 amino acids. CDR1 and CDR2 (germline): WSHSY, SAAADI. The ends were cut back, 0 bases at V and 2 bases at J, with 9 bases in the middle. The CDR3 DNA sequence: TGCGCCAGCAGTGAGTCACCCACTTCCACAGATACGCAGTATTTT. It translates to CASSESPTSTDTQYF.

The genes are TRBV5-1 and TRBJ2-5; 7 nucleotides match TRBD1. The germline gives CDR1 SGHRS, CDR2 YFSETQ. V was clipped by 2 bases and J by 0 bases; unmatched bases: 4. The CDR3 covers 15 residues. In DNA, the CDR3 is TGCGCCAGCAGCTTAGTCGGGACAGACCAAGAGACCCAGTACTTC. Encoded protein: CASSLVGTDQETQYF.

The rearrangement joins TRBV18 to TRBJ2-4, with 7 bases that match TRBD2. Germline trimming cut 5 bases from V and 1 base from J; bases unmatched to any gene: 14. CDR1 and CDR2 from the germline V gene are KGHSH and LQKENI. The length of the CDR3 is 18 residues. This CDR3 reads CASSSLAAQRTAKNIQYF. The CDR3, as DNA: TGTGCCAGCTCATCCCTAGCGGCCCAAAGGACCGCCAAAAACATTCAGTACTTC.

The J gene is TRBJ1-2, the V gene TRBV12-3 or TRBV12-4, with unresolved D. The germline V and J ends were trimmed by 4 bases and 0 bases, with 6 bases remaining between them. The CDR3 extends over 13 amino acids. The CDR3 DNA follows: TGTGCCAGCAGTTCACACGCTAACTATGGCTACACCTTC. It is translated as CASSSHANYGYTF.

The V gene is TRBV29-1, the J gene TRBJ1-2, with 7 bases fitting TRBD1. The CDR3 sequence is 11 residues long. The germline CDR1 and CDR2 sequences are SQVTM and ANQGSEA. Trimming removed 7 bases from V and 7 bases from J; junction bases left unmatched: 6. The CDR3 spells CSAEQGGGYTF. The CDR3 coding sequence is TGCAGCGCCGAGCAGGGGGGTGGCTACACCTTC.

This clone has just one count. The CDR3 loop reads CASSGSGTGEFYNSPLHF. DNA of the CDR3: TGTGCCAGCAGTGGTTCCGGGACAGGGGAGTTTTATAATTCACCCCTCCACTTT. The gene calls are TRBV25-1 and TRBJ1-6; TRBD1 matches 10 bases. Germline V CDR1 and CDR2: MGHDK, SYGVNS. The V and J ends lost 4 bases and 4 bases, in that order; junction bases with no gene match: 10. CDR3 length: 18 amino acids.

CDR3 amino acids: CASSPYGGPRGGELFF. CDR3 nucleotide sequence: TGTGCCAGCAGCCCCTATGGCGGACCTAGGGGCGGGGAGCTGTTTTTT. The chain combines TRBV7-2 with TRBJ2-2; tentative D call: TRBD1 (5 bases). The CDR3 extends over 16 amino acids. Per germline, CDR1 SGHTA and CDR2 FQGNSA. V dropped 5 bases and J dropped 7 bases, with 20 bases sitting between them.

A note on this clone: In the same sample, other DNA sequences code for this CDR3. The genes are TRBV2 and TRBJ2-1; 9 bases match TRBD2. CDR3 length: 15 residues. Germline loops: CDR1 SNHLY, CDR2 FYNNEI. Unmatched junction bases numbered 1, after V lost 2 bases and J lost 2 bases. CDR3 DNA: TGTGCCAGCAGTGAACTAGCGGGAACCTACAATGAGCAGTTCTTC. It encodes CASSELAGTYNEQFF.

This rearrangement joins TRBV10-3 to TRBJ1-3; possible D gene TRBD1, 5 bases. This CDR3 comprises 14 residues. Trimming stripped 2 bases from V and 2 bases from J, with 7 bases between. Germline V gives CDR1 ENHRY, CDR2 SYGVKD. Written as DNA, the CDR3 is TGTGCCATCAGTGAGGGCAGGGCTGGAAACACCATATATTTT. Amino acids: CAISEGRAGNTIYF.

The chain uses TRBV6-2 or TRBV6-3 and TRBJ2-1; D is unclear. The CDR3 loop spans 14 amino acids. The germline V gene has CDR1 MNHEY and CDR2 SVGEGT. V lost 6 bases and J 2 bases, leaving 11 bases between the germline ends. The CDR3 is CASSPNFPYNEQFF. In DNA form, the CDR3 reads TGTGCCAGCAGCCCTAACTTCCCCTACAATGAGCAGTTCTTC.

This chain's CDR3 is CSFAGQSHTQYF. The CDR3, as DNA: TGCAGCTTCGCTGGACAGTCGCATACGCAGTATTTT. The chain employs TRBV29-1 and TRBJ2-3, with a tentative D call TRBD1 (6 bases). The V end was cut by 8 bases, the J end by 7 bases, with 16 bases between. The CDR3 loop spans 12 amino acids. Germline V lookup: CDR1 SQVTM, CDR2 ANQGSEA.

This chain uses TRBV6-4 with TRBJ1-1, with no clear D. The CDR3 extends over 12 amino acids. Germline V gene lookup returns CDR1 MRHNA and CDR2 SNTAGT. Trimming shortened V by 0 bases and J by 12 bases, and 11 bases separated the two germline ends. CDR3 DNA: TGTGCCAGCAGTGACTCAACCAGGCTGCCTTTCTTT. Residues: CASSDSTRLPFF.

The chain uses TRBV7-8 and TRBJ1-1; D gene ambiguous. CDR3 length: 14 residues. V was shortened by 1 base and J by 5 bases, with 11 bases between the two germline ends. The germline V gene has CDR1 SGHVS and CDR2 FQNEAQ. The CDR3 region is CASSLEWAGTEAFF. The CDR3 DNA is TGTGCCAGCAGCTTAGAATGGGCGGGGACTGAAGCTTTCTTT.

This sequence joins TRBV9 and TRBJ2-7, with D possibly being TRBD2 (5 bases). The length of the CDR3 is 14 residues. Germline V lookup: CDR1 SGDLS, CDR2 YYNGEE. Trimming took off 6 bases at V and 4 bases at J, with 17 bases between the two ends. CDR3 in amino acids: CASTPGRERYEQYF. The CDR3 nucleotides read TGTGCCAGCACCCCCGGTAGGGAGCGGTACGAGCAGTACTTC.

The genes are TRBV19 and TRBJ1-1, with no clear D. The length of the CDR3 is 12 residues. CDR1 is LNHDA and CDR2 is SQIVND in the germline V gene (reference sequence). V lost 1 base to trimming and J lost 5 bases, with 5 bases between them. CDR3 nucleotides: TGTGCCAGTAGTATAGGGGAGACTGAAGCTTTCTTT. Translating gives CASSIGETEAFF.

The table lists this clone with a count of one. The chain recombines TRBV2 with TRBJ2-1, with 13 positions matching TRBD2. Germline V gene sequence: CDR1 SNHLY, CDR2 FYNNEI. Trimming cost V 8 bases and J 1 base; bases outside gene matches: 2. The CDR3 length is 15 residues. CDR3 residues: CASRLAGGSYNEQFF. The CDR3, as DNA: TGTGCCAGCCGACTAGCGGGGGGTTCCTACAATGAGCAGTTCTTC.

J is TRBJ1-4 and V is TRBV9; D is unclear. Looked up from germline, CDR1 is SGDLS and CDR2 is YYNGEE. V lost 4 bases to trimming and J lost 4 bases, with 32 bases between them. There are 21 residues in the CDR3. The CDR3 DNA is TGTGCCAGCAGCCCATCTACCAACATAGGGAGCACACTCCAACATAATGAAAAACTGTTTTTT. As protein: CASSPSTNIGSTLQHNEKLFF.

The rearrangement joins TRBV19 to TRBJ2-7; tentatively, D is TRBD2 (6 bases). The CDR3 runs to 15 residues. Germline CDR1 reads LNHDA; CDR2 reads SQIVND (reference sequence). V shed 8 bases and J shed 4 bases, with 21 bases lying between them. CDR3: CASGDSSVMGYEQYF. The DNA of the CDR3 is TGTGCCAGTGGGGACTCTTCAGTAATGGGATACGAGCAGTACTTC.

This clone is medium-sized within its sample. This chain links TRBV5-6 with TRBJ1-1; 8 nucleotides align to TRBD1. Per germline, CDR1 SGHDT and CDR2 YYEEEE. V was clipped by 0 bases and J by 5 bases; unmatched bases: 6. This CDR3 is 15 amino acids long. CDR3 DNA: TGTGCCAGCAGCTTGGCAGGGGGCGTCAAGACTGAAGCTTTCTTT. It encodes CASSLAGGVKTEAFF.

In DNA form, the CDR3 reads TGTGCCAGCAGTGACGGCGGGTGGAATCAGCCCCAGCATTTT. It encodes CASSDGGWNQPQHF. V is TRBV2 and J is TRBJ1-5; no firm D call. The CDR3 has 14 amino acids. V was trimmed by 3 bases and J by 4 bases, leaving 10 bases between them. CDR1 is SNHLY and CDR2 is FYNNEI in the germline V gene.

This sequence joins TRBV7-9 and TRBJ2-3; a possible D gene is TRBD2 (6 bases). Trimming shortened V by 5 bases and J by 5 bases, and 17 bases separated the two germline ends. This CDR3 is built from 15 residues. Germline V gene lookup returns CDR1 SEHNR and CDR2 FQNEAQ (reference sequence). CDR3 in amino acids: CASSHQVAVVDTQYF. Written as DNA, the CDR3 is TGTGCCAGCAGCCATCAGGTAGCGGTAGTAGATACGCAGTATTTT.

The chain joins TRBV5-4 to TRBJ2-7; D call uncertain. The length of the CDR3 is 13 residues. With 4 bases removed from V and 3 bases from J, the gap between germline ends came to 11 bases. Per the germline V gene, CDR1 is SGHNT and CDR2 is YYREEE (reference sequence). This CDR3 is CASSTQKNYEQYF. In DNA, the CDR3 is TGTGCCAGCAGCACTCAAAAGAACTACGAGCAGTACTTC.

The rearrangement links TRBV24-1 to TRBJ2-7; TRBD1 matches at 7 bases. The CDR3 is 15 residues long. Losses at the gene ends were 2 bases for V and 5 bases for J; bases not matched to a gene: 8. From germline, CDR1 is KGHDR and CDR2 SFDVKD. The CDR3, as DNA: TGTGCCACCAGTGATTCTACGACAGGGATCGACGAGCAGTACTTC. Its translation: CATSDSTTGIDEQYF.

The chain employs TRBV7-2 and TRBJ2-1, with 8 bases aligning to TRBD2. The CDR3 runs to 15 residues. The germline V gene encodes CDR1 SGHTA and CDR2 FQGNSA. V lost 1 base and J lost 9; bases outside the gene matches: 8. CDR3 nucleotides: TGTGCCAGCAGCTTAGGTCGGACTAGCCCCGGTGAGCAGTTCTTC. Translating gives CASSLGRTSPGEQFF.

This rearrangement joins TRBV10-3 to TRBJ2-3; 13 bases line up with TRBD2. The length of the CDR3 is 15 residues. Trimming removed 6 bases from V and 3 bases from J; junction bases left unmatched: 3. CDR1 is ENHRY, CDR2 SYGVKD, per germline. CDR3 sequence reads: CAISTSGGETDTQYF. CDR3 in DNA: TGTGCCATCAGCACTAGCGGGGGGGAAACAGATACGCAGTATTTT.

The chain combines TRBV12-3 or TRBV12-4 with TRBJ2-1; no clear D gene. Trimming shortened V by 7 bases and J by 3 bases, and 7 bases separated the two germline ends. This CDR3 is built from 12 residues. CDR3 DNA sequence: TGTGCCAGCACCCTCGGCTACAATGAGCAGTTCTTC. It specifies CASTLGYNEQFF.